Sequencing of this T cell receptor beta chain was carried out in a study of blood T cells in healthy people across ages. The germline V and J ends were trimmed by 6 bases and 6 bases, with 17 bases remaining between them. The length of the CDR3 is 14 residues. Per germline, CDR1 MNHEY and CDR2 SMNVEV (reference sequence). Primed by a sample-barcoded 5' primer and a J-beta primer mix, a second PCR proceeded for 7 to 11 cycles. TCRdb analysed the 5' RACE reads with MiXCR anew, one entry per CDR3 protein. Of about 580,000 distinct CDR3 sequences in the sample, around half were seen once. Material for sequencing was blood. The sequence derives from a man of 80 years or more in good health. This chain joins TRBV27 and TRBJ1-1, with D tentatively TRBD1 (6 bases). The CDR3: CASSLGGGGSEAFF. Written as DNA, the CDR3 is TGTGCCAGCAGCTTAGGGGGGGGAGGGTCTGAAGCTTTCTTT.